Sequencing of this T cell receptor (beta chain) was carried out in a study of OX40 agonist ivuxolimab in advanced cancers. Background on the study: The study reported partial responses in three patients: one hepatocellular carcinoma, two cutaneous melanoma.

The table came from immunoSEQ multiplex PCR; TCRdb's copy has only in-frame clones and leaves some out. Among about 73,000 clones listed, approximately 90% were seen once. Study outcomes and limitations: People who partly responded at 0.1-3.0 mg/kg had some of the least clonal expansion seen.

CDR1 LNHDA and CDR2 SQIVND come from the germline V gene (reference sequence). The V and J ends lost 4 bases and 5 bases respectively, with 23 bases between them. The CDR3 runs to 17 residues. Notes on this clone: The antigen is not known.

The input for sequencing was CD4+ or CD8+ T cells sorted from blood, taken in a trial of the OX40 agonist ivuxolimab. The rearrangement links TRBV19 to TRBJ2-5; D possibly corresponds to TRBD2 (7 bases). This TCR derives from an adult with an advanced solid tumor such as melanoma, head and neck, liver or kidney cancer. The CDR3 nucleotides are TGTGCCAGTAGTACCCGTTACAACAGGGAGGGTGCCGAGACCCAGTACTTC. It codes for CASSTRYNREGAETQYF.